The 25 T cell receptor beta chains below come from one sample, sequenced in a study of T-cell reconstitution after alpha-beta-depleted transplantation in children. Preparing the TCRbeta library involved the use of unique molecular identifiers. A single record per CDR3 protein comes from TCRdb applying MiXCR to the PCR reads. The data hold approximately 88,000 distinct CDR3 sequences, with 12% observed a single time. This specimen consisted of PBMCs from the stem cell graft donor, obtained from the stem cell graft. Receptors were obtained from a human donor who donated a stem cell graft to a child with inherited bone marrow failure.

Many counts were recorded for this clonotype. This rearrangement joins TRBV7-2 to TRBJ1-2; a possible D gene is TRBD1 (6 bases). The CDR3 sequence is 13 residues long. V lost 5 bases and J 14 bases, leaving 21 bases between the germline ends. Germline CDR1 SGHTA, CDR2 FQGNSA. The chain's CDR3 is CASSQRGRVESTF. CDR3 bases: TGTGCCAGCAGCCAGAGGGGGAGGGTTGAATCTACCTTC.

This clonotype occurred many times. The V gene is TRBV27, the J gene TRBJ2-1; 11 bases are a match to TRBD1. The CDR3 has 15 amino acids. The V and J ends lost 5 bases and 9 bases, in that order; junction bases with no gene match: 9. Germline assignment: CDR1 MNHEY and CDR2 SMNVEV (reference sequence). CDR3 region: CASSLGDRGYGEQFF. The CDR3 nucleotides read TGTGCCAGCAGTCTTGGGGACAGGGGGTACGGTGAGCAGTTCTTC.

This clonotype was seen many times. This chain links TRBV6-1 with TRBJ2-7; tentatively, D is TRBD2 (5 bases). Germline V gene data show CDR1 as MNHNS and CDR2 as SASEGT. Trimming shortened V by 5 bases and J by 4 bases, and 9 bases separated the two germline ends. CDR3 size: 12 residues. In nucleotides, the CDR3 is TGTGCCAGCAGTTCGGAGGTATACGAGCAGTACTTC. This sequence encodes CASSSEVYEQYF.

The gene calls are TRBV10-3 and TRBJ2-2; D not certain. V lost 8 bases, J lost 1 base, and 8 bases lay in between. Per the germline V gene, CDR1 is ENHRY and CDR2 is SYGVKD. The CDR3 extends over 13 amino acids. CDR3 region: CAILVQNTGELFF. The CDR3 bases are TGTGCCATCTTAGTCCAGAACACCGGGGAGCTGTTTTTT.

V is TRBV6-2 or TRBV6-3 and J is TRBJ2-4, with D unresolved. V lost 8 bases and J 8 bases, leaving 10 bases between the germline ends. CDR3 length: 11 amino acids. Germline V gives CDR1 MNHEY, CDR2 SVGEGT. CDR3 sequence (DNA): TGTGCCAGCCGCGCCCTATACATTCAGTACTTC. Its translation is CASRALYIQYF.

This clonotype was detected ten times or more. The chain combines TRBV11-2 with TRBJ1-1; possible D gene TRBD1, 5 bases. CDR1 is SGHAT, CDR2 FQNNGV, per germline. This CDR3 comprises 15 residues. Trimming pared 7 bases from V and 4 bases from J, leaving 19 bases between. The CDR3 is CASTIGVGGATEAFF. In DNA form, the CDR3 reads TGTGCCAGCACTATAGGGGTCGGGGGAGCCACTGAAGCTTTCTTT. The entire variable domain, with the rest obtained from reference TRBV11-2 and TRBJ1-1, is as follows: EAGVAQSPRYKIIEKRQSVAFWCNPISGHATLYWYQQILGQGPKLLIQFQNNGVVDDSQLPKDRFSAERLKGVDSTLKIQPAKLEDSAVYLCASTIGVGGATEAFFGQGTRLTVV.

This clonotype was seen at least ten times. The gene calls are TRBV24-1 and TRBJ2-5, with 11 bases that match TRBD1. Trimming at V came to 2 bases and at J to 2 bases, leaving 6 bases not matched to a gene. The V gene's germline CDR1 is KGHDR and CDR2 SFDVKD. The CDR3 extends over 17 amino acids. CDR3 region: CATSDWGDRGNQETQYF. CDR3 sequence (DNA): TGTGCCACCAGTGATTGGGGGGACAGGGGGAATCAAGAGACCCAGTACTTC.

This clonotype was found many times. This chain connects TRBV5-1 to TRBJ2-5; D may be TRBD2 (7 bases). V was pared by 4 bases and J by 2 bases, with 12 bases between. The germline V gene encodes CDR1 SGHRS and CDR2 YFSETQ. This CDR3 has 14 residues. CDR3 sequence reads: CASSGGAVQETQYF. Here the CDR3 DNA reads TGCGCCAGCAGCGGGGGGGCTGTTCAAGAGACCCAGTACTTC.

This clonotype was counted ten times or more. The chain recombines TRBV7-2 with TRBJ2-5, with TRBD1 identical over 8 bases. The CDR3 is 13 residues long. The ends lost 4 bases at V and 3 bases at J; junction bases unmatched: 1. Per germline, CDR1 SGHTA and CDR2 FQGNSA. The CDR3 sequence is CASSSDREETQYF. The CDR3 DNA reads as TGTGCCAGCAGCTCGGACAGGGAAGAGACCCAGTACTTC.

This clonotype was observed at least ten times. The chain is built from TRBV12-3 or TRBV12-4 and TRBJ2-7; D is unresolved. V was cut by 0 bases and J by 6 bases, with 9 bases left in between. The CDR3 covers 13 residues. CDR3 sequence: CASSLAGISEQYF. The CDR3 DNA reads TGTGCCAGCAGTTTAGCAGGGATCTCCGAGCAGTACTTC.

The J gene is TRBJ1-4, the V gene TRBV4-3; D is uncertain. Trimming took off 1 base at V and 0 bases at J, with 6 bases between the two ends. The germline gives CDR1 LGHNA, CDR2 YSLEER. The CDR3 sequence is 15 residues long. CDR3 in amino acids: CASSQGAATNEKLFF. The CDR3 region has the DNA TGCGCCAGCAGCCAAGGGGCAGCAACTAATGAAAAACTGTTTTTT.

Here the CDR3 DNA reads TGTGCCAGCAGCTCGGACCCTGGTAGCTCTGAAGCTTTCTTT. Protein product: CASSSDPGSSEAFF. The chain is built from TRBV7-3 and TRBJ1-1; D unclear. Germline loops: CDR1 SGHTA, CDR2 FQGTGA. This CDR3 contains 14 residues. Trimming stripped 4 bases from V and 6 bases from J, with 15 bases between.

This chain joins TRBV5-4 and TRBJ1-3; no clear D. The CDR3 has 14 amino acids. Germline CDR1 and CDR2: SGHNT and YYREEE (reference sequence). V gave up 0 bases and J gave up 2 bases, with 6 bases separating them. This chain's CDR3 is CASSLGRAGNTIYF. CDR3 sequence (DNA): TGTGCCAGCAGCTTGGGACGCGCTGGAAACACCATATATTTT.

This clonotype appeared many times. The chain links TRBV5-1 to TRBJ2-5; 16 bases align to TRBD2. The germline CDR1 and CDR2 sequences are SGHRS and YFSETQ. The CDR3 totals 18 residues. With 0 bases clipped from V and 4 bases from J, the junction kept 6 bases outside the gene matches. In DNA, the CDR3 is TGCGCCAGCAGCTTGGTGGGACTAGCGGGAGGGCCGCGAGAGACCCAGTACTTC. This encodes CASSLVGLAGGPRETQYF.

This clonotype was seen at least ten times. This chain uses TRBV5-6 with TRBJ1-2; perhaps TRBD1 as D (5 bases). The CDR3 has 13 amino acids. CDR1 is SGHDT, CDR2 YYEEEE, per germline. Deletions cut 5 bases from V and 8 bases from J, with 16 bases between. The DNA of the CDR3 is TGTGCCAGCAGTTTTGACAGACCCTACGGCTACACCTTC. It encodes CASSFDRPYGYTF.

The rearrangement links TRBV10-1 to TRBJ2-1; 11 nucleotides line up with TRBD2. Germline CDR1 and CDR2: WNHNN and SYGVQD (reference sequence). The CDR3 sequence is 17 residues long. V lost 6 bases to trimming and J lost 0 bases; unmatched junction nucleotides: 7. CDR3 residues: CASRRTSGSCSYNEQFF. DNA for the CDR3: TGCGCCAGCAGGAGGACTAGCGGGTCATGCTCCTACAATGAGCAGTTCTTC.

This clonotype was counted a few times. The rearrangement joins TRBV18 to TRBJ1-1, with unresolved D. V dropped 2 bases and J dropped 1 base, with 5 bases sitting between them. Per germline, CDR1 KGHSH and CDR2 LQKENI. The CDR3 is 13 residues long. The CDR3 here is CASSPWENTEAFF. CDR3 coding DNA: TGTGCCAGCTCACCATGGGAGAACACTGAAGCTTTCTTT.

This clonotype was counted at least ten times. The V call is TRBV11-2, the J call TRBJ2-1; possible D gene TRBD2, 7 bases. This CDR3 has 14 residues. Between the trimmed V and J ends, which lost 8 bases and 9 bases, there was a span of 20 bases. Germline V gene data show CDR1 as SGHAT and CDR2 as FQNNGV. This CDR3 is CASRRTGGLAEQFF. DNA for the CDR3: TGTGCCAGCCGAAGGACGGGGGGCCTAGCTGAGCAGTTCTTC.

This clonotype showed up many times. V is TRBV7-2 and J is TRBJ1-2; perhaps TRBD1 as D (6 bases). Germline V gene sequence: CDR1 SGHTA, CDR2 FQGNSA. The CDR3 runs to 15 residues. With 2 bases removed from V and 5 bases from J, the gap between germline ends came to 15 bases. CDR3 DNA: TGTGCCAGCAGCTTATTTAACGCAGGGGTGTATGGCTACACCTTC. Translation: CASSLFNAGVYGYTF.

This clonotype was seen ten or more times. Here the CDR3 DNA reads TGCGCCAGCAGTTGGTTTGGACAGGGGGCCGGAGAGACCCAGTACTTC. Translated: CASSWFGQGAGETQYF. The rearrangement uses TRBV5-1 and TRBJ2-5; 11 bases match TRBD1. Trimming cost V 5 bases and J 4 bases; bases outside gene matches: 10. In germline, CDR1 is SGHRS, CDR2 YFSETQ. The CDR3 has 16 residues. Looking up the rest from reference TRBV5-1 and TRBJ2-5 gives the full variable domain: KAGVTQTPRYLIKTRGQQVTLSCSPISGHRSVSWYQQTPGQGLQFLFEYFSETQRNKGNFPGRFSGRQFSNSRSEMNVSTLELGDSALYLCASSWFGQGAGETQYFGPGTRLLVL.

This chain joins TRBV7-2 and TRBJ2-5; 7 bases are shared with TRBD2. CDR3 length: 15 amino acids. Germline V gene sequence: CDR1 SGHTA, CDR2 FQGNSA. V dropped 3 bases and J dropped 5; count of bases not matched to a gene: 9. CDR3 sequence (DNA): TGTGCCAGCAGCTTGACCTCGACTAGCAGGGAGACCCAGTACTTC. It translates to CASSLTSTSRETQYF.

The chain uses TRBV2 and TRBJ2-7; D remains unclear. CDR3 length equals 12 residues. Trimming took off 3 bases at V and 12 bases at J, with 15 bases between the two ends. Germline V lookup: CDR1 SNHLY, CDR2 FYNNEI. As DNA, the CDR3 is TGTGCCAGCAGTGACGACGGCCTAGGTCCGTACTTC. It yields the protein CASSDDGLGPYF.

This clonotype showed up many times. The gene calls are TRBV20-1 and TRBJ1-2; TRBD1 might be the D (6 bases). CDR3 length equals 13 residues. V was clipped by 5 bases and J by 4 bases, with 14 bases between them. CDR1 and CDR2 from the germline V gene are DFQATT and SNEGSKA (reference sequence). CDR3: CSASRGHSYGYTF. The DNA of the CDR3 is TGCAGTGCTTCCCGGGGACACTCCTATGGCTACACCTTC.

This clonotype came up many times. This chain links TRBV4-2 with TRBJ2-1, with TRBD1 as a possible D gene (6 bases). The V end was cut by 2 bases, the J end by 0 bases, with 17 bases between. Germline values: CDR1 LGHNA, CDR2 YNFKEQ. The CDR3 spans 18 residues. CDR3 in DNA: TGTGCCAGCAGCCAATATGTGGGGGCCCCCAGCTCCTACAATGAGCAGTTCTTC. Translated, it gives CASSQYVGAPSSYNEQFF.

At least ten counts were recorded for this clonotype. This chain connects TRBV28 to TRBJ2-5, with 7 bases that match TRBD1. V trimming: 6 bases; J trimming: 0 bases; junction bases outside the gene matches: 7. Germline V CDR1 and CDR2: MDHEN, SYDVKM. CDR3 length: 15 residues. This CDR3 reads CASSLDRTYQETQYF. The CDR3 region has the DNA TGTGCCAGCAGCCTGGACAGGACGTACCAAGAGACCCAGTACTTC.